This T cell receptor beta chain was recovered during a study of blood T cells in healthy people across ages. V was pared by 6 bases and J by 7 bases, with 7 bases of the junction left unmatched. In germline, CDR1 is DFQATT, CDR2 SNEGSKA (reference sequence). There are 12 residues in the CDR3. The use of a sample-barcoded 5' primer and a J-beta primer mix characterized a second PCR of about 7 to 12 cycles. TCRdb reanalysed the 5' RACE reads using MiXCR and keeps one entry per CDR3 protein. The sample has some 900,000 distinct CDR3 sequences, around 48% seen once. This receptor was identified in a man between 25 and 39 years old in good health. The rearrangement links TRBV20-1 to TRBJ1-1, with 8 bases lining up with TRBD1. The sequenced sample consisted of blood. For the CDR3, the DNA is TGCAGTGCAGACAGGGGTTCTGGTGAAGCTTTCTTT. It yields the protein CSADRGSGEAFF.